A single sample is the source of the 16 T cell receptor beta chains below, sequenced in a study of shared clonotypes between healthy human individuals. TCRdb's table, derived via immunoSEQ multiplex PCR, lists solely in-frame clones and lacks some. The table shows about 510,000 clones, with 79% occurring only once. The sample taken for sequencing was PBMCs. Receptors originate from a middle-aged woman in good health. Some clones in this sample may be carry-over from other donors' samples.

The chain combines TRBV5-5 with TRBJ2-7; D is unclear. This CDR3 has 15 amino acids. Germline V gene data show CDR1 as SGHKS and CDR2 as YYEKEE (reference sequence). V lost 4 bases, J lost 1 base, and 15 bases lay in between. The CDR3 coding sequence is TGTGCCAGCAGCCCGGACCCTCTTCGATCCTACGAGCAGTACTTC. Protein product: CASSPDPLRSYEQYF.

This clone was counted a few times. V usage is TRBV27 and J usage is TRBJ2-7, with D perhaps TRBD2 (6 bases). The CDR3 totals 15 residues. CDR1 is MNHEY, CDR2 SMNVEV, per germline (reference sequence). V was cut by 6 bases and J by 2 bases, with 17 bases left in between. This CDR3 is CASRPRDWRAYEQYF. The CDR3 DNA sequence: TGTGCCAGCAGGCCGCGGGACTGGAGAGCCTACGAGCAGTACTTC.

The CDR3 region has the DNA TGTGCCAGCAGCTGGACAGCGAGCTCCTACAATGAGCAGTTCTTC. Translation gives CASSWTASSYNEQFF. The J gene is TRBJ2-1, the V gene TRBV7-3; D may be TRBD1 (6 bases). The CDR3 runs to 15 residues. V lost 4 bases and J 0 bases, leaving 10 bases between the germline ends. Looked up from germline, CDR1 is SGHTA and CDR2 is FQGTGA.

The rearrangement links TRBV7-3 to TRBJ2-7; 7 nucleotides match TRBD1. The junction had 10 bases not matched to a gene; V was cut back by 5 bases and J by 6 bases. The V gene's germline CDR1 is SGHTA and CDR2 FQGTGA. CDR3 length: 14 amino acids. The CDR3 sequence: CASSPTGTSGEQYF. In DNA form, the CDR3 reads TGTGCCAGCAGCCCGACAGGGACGTCCGGCGAGCAGTACTTC. Looking up the rest from reference TRBV7-3 and TRBJ2-7 gives the full variable domain: GAGVSQTPSNKVTEKGKYVELRCDPISGHTALYWYRQSLGQGPEFLIYFQGTGAADDSGLPNDRFFAVRPEGSVSTLKIQRTERGDSAVYLCASSPTGTSGEQYFGPGTRLTVT.

This chain uses TRBV27 with TRBJ2-1; the D is unclear. Germline assignment: CDR1 MNHEY and CDR2 SMNVEV (reference sequence). The germline V and J ends were trimmed by 0 bases and 6 bases, with 9 bases remaining between them. The CDR3 covers 14 residues. The CDR3 protein is CASSLSAIGNEQFF. The CDR3 nucleotides are TGTGCCAGCAGTTTATCGGCAATTGGCAATGAGCAGTTCTTC.

This chain uses TRBV19 with TRBJ2-3; 7 nucleotides agree with TRBD1. V gave up 8 bases and J gave up 4 bases; unmatched junction bases: 6. The CDR3 sequence is 13 residues long. In germline, CDR1 is LNHDA, CDR2 SQIVND (reference sequence). CDR3 sequence: CASVGTEADTQYF. The CDR3 bases are TGTGCCAGTGTCGGGACAGAGGCAGATACGCAGTATTTT.

There are a few counts of this clone. The gene calls are TRBV5-1 and TRBJ2-3; 10 bases are a match to TRBD1. CDR1 SGHRS and CDR2 YFSETQ come from the germline V gene. Trimming removed 4 bases from V and 4 bases from J; junction bases left unmatched: 6. This CDR3 spans 15 amino acids. The CDR3 DNA follows: TGCGCCAGCAGCCTCAGACAGGGGGCTGCAGATACGCAGTATTTT. The encoded protein is CASSLRQGAADTQYF.

In its sample, this clone ranks as medium-sized. The rearrangement uses TRBV6-1 and TRBJ2-7; D remains unclear. CDR1 is MNHNS, CDR2 SASEGT, per germline. This CDR3 has 15 amino acids. Trimming took off 0 bases at V and 3 bases at J, with 12 bases between the two ends. CDR3 in DNA: TGTGCCAGCAGTGAAGCAGCCTATTATATCTACGAGCAGTACTTC. Its protein is CASSEAAYYIYEQYF.

The gene calls are TRBV9 and TRBJ2-1, with D unclear. Per the germline V gene, CDR1 is SGDLS and CDR2 is YYNGEE. Trimming cost V 3 bases and J 5 bases, with 18 bases left between them. The CDR3 extends over 16 amino acids. The CDR3 DNA reads TGTGCCAGCAGCGGGAACTGGGCAGATAACAACAATGAGCAGTTCTTC. This sequence encodes CASSGNWADNNNEQFF.

This clone was seen only once. With only one base between it and a far larger clone, this is likely a read error. V is TRBV4-3 and J is TRBJ2-5; 12 bases align to TRBD1. The CDR3 is 15 amino acids. CDR1 LGHNA and CDR2 YSLEER come from the germline V gene. CDR3 DNA: TGCGCCAGCAGCCAGGGACAGGGGGCCCAAGGGACCCAGTACTTC. This gives the protein CASSQGQGAQGTQYF.

The V and J genes are TRBV7-3 and TRBJ1-2; D is uncertain. V lost 5 bases and J 8 bases, leaving 15 bases between the germline ends. The length of the CDR3 is 13 residues. CDR1 and CDR2 (germline): SGHTA, FQGTGA. CDR3 in amino acids: CASSPTTTGGYTF. CDR3 DNA: TGTGCCAGCAGCCCCACCACCACGGGGGGCTACACCTTC. Full variable domain (rest looked up from reference TRBV7-3 and TRBJ1-2): GAGVSQTPSNKVTEKGKYVELRCDPISGHTALYWYRQSLGQGPEFLIYFQGTGAADDSGLPNDRFFAVRPEGSVSTLKIQRTERGDSAVYLCASSPTTTGGYTFGSGTRLTVV.

The chain combines TRBV7-2 with TRBJ2-7, with 12 bases that match TRBD1. After removal of 3 bases from V and 4 bases from J, the junction contained 4 bases not matched to a gene. Germline V lookup: CDR1 SGHTA, CDR2 FQGNSA. The CDR3 loop spans 15 amino acids. As DNA, the CDR3 is TGTGCCAGCAGCTTCCGGGACAGGGGGCTTTACGAGCAGTACTTC. Protein product: CASSFRDRGLYEQYF.

This chain joins TRBV19 and TRBJ2-3; possibly TRBD2 for D (6 bases). V gave up 5 bases and J gave up 9 bases, with 15 bases separating them. The CDR3 is 13 amino acids. Germline V gene sequence: CDR1 LNHDA, CDR2 SQIVND (reference sequence). This chain's CDR3 is CASSLEGTWTQYF. In DNA form, the CDR3 reads TGTGCCAGTAGTCTGGAGGGGACTTGGACGCAGTATTTT.

Only a few counts were recorded for this clone. This rearrangement joins TRBV5-1 to TRBJ2-5; 10 bases fit TRBD1. CDR1 and CDR2 (germline): SGHRS, YFSETQ. With V trimmed by 4 bases and J by 4 bases, 7 bases remained unmatched. The CDR3 has 15 residues. The DNA of the CDR3 is TGCGCCAGCAGCCCTCGACAGGGGGCAAGAGAGACCCAGTACTTC. It specifies CASSPRQGARETQYF.

This chain links TRBV9 with TRBJ2-7; D unclear. The ends were cut back, 4 bases at V and 2 bases at J, with 16 bases in the middle. The germline V gene encodes CDR1 SGDLS and CDR2 YYNGEE. The CDR3 has 15 residues. Written as DNA, the CDR3 is TGTGCCAGCAGCCCGTCGCTGGCTAATGCCTACGAGCAGTACTTC. It codes for CASSPSLANAYEQYF.

The chain links TRBV7-9 to TRBJ2-4; no definite D call. Trimming removed 5 bases from V and 5 bases from J, with 7 bases in between. Germline V gives CDR1 SEHNR, CDR2 FQNEAQ (reference sequence). The CDR3 has 12 residues. Written as DNA, the CDR3 is TGTGCCAGCAGCCGAACGGAAAACATTCAGTACTTC. Protein product: CASSRTENIQYF. The full variable domain, in which reference TRBV7-9 and TRBJ2-4 provide the parts outside the CDR3, is DTGVSQNPRHKITKRGQNVTFRCDPISEHNRLYWYRQTLGQGPEFLTYFQNEAQLEKSRLLSDRFSAERPKGSFSTLEIQRTEQGDSAMYLCASSRTENIQYFGAGTRLSVL.